Listed here are 4 T cell receptor beta chains from one sample, sequenced in a study of T cells after yellow fever vaccination. TCRdb passed the 5' RACE reads through MiXCR, listing each CDR3 protein once. The sample has 110,000 or so distinct CDR3 sequences, about 7% seen once. Here the sequenced sample was CD4+ T cells sorted from PBMCs, taken around 45 days after the first yellow fever vaccination. These receptors were taken from a man aged 18 to 30 who received the YFV17D yellow fever vaccine.

This clonotype showed up many times. This chain joins TRBV29-1 and TRBJ2-2, with 7 bases aligning to TRBD2. The CDR3 is 15 residues long. The V gene end was trimmed by 6 bases and the J gene end by 2 bases; junction bases not matched to a gene: 9. The germline V gene encodes CDR1 SQVTM and CDR2 ANQGSEA. DNA for the CDR3: TGCAGCGTGGGCCGGGCGGGGGTAAACACCGGGGAGCTGTTTTTT. This encodes CSVGRAGVNTGELFF.

The table lists this clonotype with many counts. J is TRBJ2-1 and V is TRBV5-1; the D is unclear. Trimming removed 0 bases at V and 3 bases at J, with 7 bases between. This CDR3 region has 14 residues. The germline CDR1 and CDR2 sequences are SGHRS and YFSETQ. Here the CDR3 reads CASSLDSVYNEQFF. CDR3 DNA: TGCGCCAGCAGCTTGGACAGTGTCTACAATGAGCAGTTCTTC.

This clonotype was seen many times. The chain joins TRBV5-1 to TRBJ2-3, with D possibly TRBD2 on 5 matching bases. The CDR3 length is 15 residues. Between the trimmed V and J ends, which lost 0 bases and 8 bases, there was a span of 16 bases. Germline assignment: CDR1 SGHRS and CDR2 YFSETQ. This CDR3 reads CASSLGTDSAGTQYF. CDR3 sequence (DNA): TGCGCCAGCAGCTTGGGTACGGACTCTGCAGGTACGCAGTATTTT.

This clonotype was detected a few times. V gene TRBV11-2 combines with J gene TRBJ2-1, with D perhaps matching TRBD2 (6 bases). CDR3 size: 15 residues. Trimming shortened V by 1 base and J by 2 bases, and 9 bases separated the two germline ends. Germline loops: CDR1 SGHAT, CDR2 FQNNGV. CDR3 sequence: CASSLAGVAYNEQFF. The CDR3 region has the DNA TGTGCCAGCAGCTTAGCGGGGGTGGCCTACAATGAGCAGTTCTTC. The variable domain in full, completed from reference TRBV11-2 and TRBJ2-1, reads EAGVAQSPRYKIIEKRQSVAFWCNPISGHATLYWYQQILGQGPKLLIQFQNNGVVDDSQLPKDRFSAERLKGVDSTLKIQPAKLEDSAVYLCASSLAGVAYNEQFFGPGTRLTVL.